This T cell receptor beta chain was captured in a study of T cell responses to AZD1222 COVID-19 vaccine. The germline gives CDR1 SGHTA, CDR2 FQGNSA. V dropped 5 bases and J dropped 8 bases, with 22 bases sitting between them. The CDR3 runs to 16 residues. Method: immunoSEQ multiplex PCR; TCRdb's copy keeps in-frame clones and lacks some. The repertoire holds over 130,000 clones, with about 90% as singletons. This receptor was taken from an adult who received the AZD1222 COVID-19 vaccine. Here the sequenced sample was peripheral blood, taken 28 days after the second AZD1222 dose. The V call is TRBV7-2, the J call TRBJ2-1, with TRBD1 as a possible D gene (6 bases). The chain's CDR3 is CASSPRVGTYRDEQFF. The CDR3, as DNA: TGTGCCAGCAGCCCCCGGGTGGGGACATACCGGGATGAGCAGTTCTTC. Full variable domain (remainder filled in from reference TRBV7-2 and TRBJ2-1): GAGVSQSPSNKVTEKGKDVELRCDPISGHTALYWYRQSLGQGLEFLIYFQGNSAPDKSGLPSDRFSAERTGGSVSTLTIQRTQQEDSAVYLCASSPRVGTYRDEQFFGPGTRLTVL.